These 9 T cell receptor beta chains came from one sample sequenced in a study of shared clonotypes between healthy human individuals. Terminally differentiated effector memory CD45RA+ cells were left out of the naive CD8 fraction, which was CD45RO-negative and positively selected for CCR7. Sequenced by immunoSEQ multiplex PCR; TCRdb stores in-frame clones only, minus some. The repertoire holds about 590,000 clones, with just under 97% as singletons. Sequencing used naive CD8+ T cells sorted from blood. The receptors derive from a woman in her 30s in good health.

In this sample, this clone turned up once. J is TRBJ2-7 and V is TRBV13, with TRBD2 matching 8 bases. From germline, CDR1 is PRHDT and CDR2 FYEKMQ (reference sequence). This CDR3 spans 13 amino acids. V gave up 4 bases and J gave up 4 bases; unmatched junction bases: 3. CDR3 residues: CASSWASGYEQYF. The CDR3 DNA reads TGTGCCAGCAGCTGGGCTAGCGGGTACGAGCAGTACTTC.

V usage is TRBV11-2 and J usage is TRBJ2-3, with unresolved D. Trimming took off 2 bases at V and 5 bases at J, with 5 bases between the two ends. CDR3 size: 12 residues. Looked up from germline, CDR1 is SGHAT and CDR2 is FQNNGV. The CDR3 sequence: CASSLYGDTQYF. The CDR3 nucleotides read TGTGCCAGCAGCTTATACGGAGATACGCAGTATTTT.

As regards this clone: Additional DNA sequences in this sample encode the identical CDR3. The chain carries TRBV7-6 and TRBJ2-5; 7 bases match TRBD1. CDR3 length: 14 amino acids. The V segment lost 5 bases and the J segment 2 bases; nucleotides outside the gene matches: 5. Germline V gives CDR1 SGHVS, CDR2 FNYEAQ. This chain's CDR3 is CASSPRDSQETQYF. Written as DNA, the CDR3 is TGTGCCAGCAGCCCCAGGGACAGTCAAGAGACCCAGTACTTC.

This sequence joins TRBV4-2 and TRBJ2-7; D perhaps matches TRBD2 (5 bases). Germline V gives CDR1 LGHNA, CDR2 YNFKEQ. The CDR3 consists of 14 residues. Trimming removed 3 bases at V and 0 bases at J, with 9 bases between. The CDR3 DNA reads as TGTGCCAGCAGCCAGTGGGAGAGCTCCTACGAGCAGTACTTC. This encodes CASSQWESSYEQYF.

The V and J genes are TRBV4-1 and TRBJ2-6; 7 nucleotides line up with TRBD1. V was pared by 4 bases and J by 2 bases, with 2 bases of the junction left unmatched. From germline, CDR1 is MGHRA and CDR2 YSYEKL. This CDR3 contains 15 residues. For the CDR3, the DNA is TGCGCCAGCAGCCCAGGGGGTGCTGGGGCCAACGTCCTGACTTTC. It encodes CASSPGGAGANVLTF.

As DNA, the CDR3 is TGTGCCAGCAGCGCGGGACAGGAGAACTATGGCTACACCTTC. Translated: CASSAGQENYGYTF. The rearrangement links TRBV2 to TRBJ1-2; 8 bases are shared with TRBD1. With V trimmed by 6 bases and J by 2 bases, 5 bases remained unmatched. This CDR3 contains 14 residues. Germline CDR1 is SNHLY and CDR2 is FYNNEI.

The CDR3 here is CATSGRVAGANVLTF. The DNA of the CDR3 is TGTGCCACCAGCGGTAGGGTTGCAGGGGCCAACGTCCTGACTTTC. The V gene is TRBV15, the J gene TRBJ2-6; D gene unclear. Per germline, CDR1 LNHNV and CDR2 YYDKDF (reference sequence). With 5 bases removed from V and 4 bases from J, the gap between germline ends came to 12 bases. The CDR3 runs to 15 residues.

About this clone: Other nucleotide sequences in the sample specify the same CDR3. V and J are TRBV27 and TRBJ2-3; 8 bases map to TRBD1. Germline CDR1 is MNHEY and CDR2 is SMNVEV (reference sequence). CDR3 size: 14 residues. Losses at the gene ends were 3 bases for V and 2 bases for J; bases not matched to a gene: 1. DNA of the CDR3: TGTGCCAGCAGTTTTCAGGGGGCCACAGATACGCAGTATTTT. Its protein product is CASSFQGATDTQYF.

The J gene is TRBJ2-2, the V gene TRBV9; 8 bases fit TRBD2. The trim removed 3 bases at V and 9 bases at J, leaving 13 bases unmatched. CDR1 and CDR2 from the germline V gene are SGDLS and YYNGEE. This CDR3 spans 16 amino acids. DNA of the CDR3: TGTGCCAGCAGCGCGGAGGCCGCGGGAGGAAGATGGGAGCTGTTTTTT. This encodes CASSAEAAGGRWELFF.